Below are 15 T cell receptor beta chains sequenced from a single sample in a study of blood T cell repertoires in COVID-19. The assay was immunoSEQ multiplex PCR, and TCRdb's table has in-frame clones only and misses some. The profile covers 58,000 or so clones, with 88% appearing a single time and roughly 8.3% taken by the ten largest. The sample consisted of peripheral blood. The receptors derive from a woman in her sixties or seventies with active COVID-19.

The J gene is TRBJ2-1, the V gene TRBV28; TRBD2 agrees at 7 bases. The CDR3 runs 13 residues. Germline CDR1 and CDR2: MDHEN and SYDVKM. V lost 5 bases to trimming and J lost 5 bases; unmatched junction nucleotides: 3. The CDR3 loop reads CASSPAGDNEQFF. The CDR3 bases are TGTGCCAGCAGTCCCGCGGGGGACAATGAGCAGTTCTTC.

The chain links TRBV7-9 to TRBJ1-3; tentatively, D is TRBD1 (5 bases). With 4 bases removed from V and 8 bases from J, the gap between germline ends came to 15 bases. The CDR3 loop spans 14 amino acids. Germline CDR1 is SEHNR and CDR2 is FQNEAQ (reference sequence). The CDR3 coding sequence is TGTGCCAGCAGCTCGCGGGGACTCGAAGACACCATATATTTT. This translates into CASSSRGLEDTIYF.

This clone occurred once. The chain joins TRBV6-4 to TRBJ2-3, with 8 nucleotides matching TRBD2. Germline values: CDR1 MRHNA, CDR2 SNTAGT. The CDR3 has 14 amino acids. Trimming removed 4 bases from V and 1 base from J; junction bases left unmatched: 1. The CDR3 bases are TGTGCCAGCAGTGGAGCGGGAGGCACAGATACGCAGTATTTT. As protein: CASSGAGGTDTQYF.

This chain connects TRBV28 to TRBJ1-3; D uncertain. Trimming left V 4 bases short and J 0 bases short, with 4 bases between. Germline V gene lookup returns CDR1 MDHEN and CDR2 SYDVKM. This CDR3 contains 13 residues. The CDR3 sequence is CASSWASGNTIYF. As DNA, the CDR3 is TGTGCCAGCAGTTGGGCCTCTGGAAACACCATATATTTT.

This chain connects TRBV5-6 to TRBJ2-5, with a tentative D call TRBD2 (5 bases). V lost 3 bases, J lost 5 bases, and 20 bases lay in between. There are 16 residues in the CDR3. The germline V gene encodes CDR1 SGHDT and CDR2 YYEEEE. CDR3 in DNA: TGTGCCAGCAGCTGGAGGTTTCTAAGTTACGAGGAGACCCAGTACTTC. Amino acids: CASSWRFLSYEETQYF.

The chain joins TRBV28 to TRBJ2-3; TRBD1 might be the D (5 bases). Trimming shortened V by 3 bases and J by 3 bases, and 10 bases separated the two germline ends. The germline gives CDR1 MDHEN, CDR2 SYDVKM. This CDR3 spans 14 amino acids. CDR3 nucleotides: TGTGCCAGCAGTTTGCAAGGGGAAACAGATACGCAGTATTTT. This translates into CASSLQGETDTQYF.

The chain combines TRBV11-2 with TRBJ2-1; D gene uncertain. The CDR3 consists of 14 residues. With 5 bases removed from V and 5 bases from J, the gap between germline ends came to 13 bases. The V gene's germline CDR1 is SGHAT and CDR2 FQNNGV. CDR3 protein: CASSLNTPNNEQFF. In nucleotides, the CDR3 is TGTGCCAGCAGCCTTAACACCCCCAACAATGAGCAGTTCTTC.

The V gene is TRBV2, the J gene TRBJ2-5; 7 nucleotides line up with TRBD2. V gave up 4 bases and J gave up 7 bases; unmatched junction bases: 9. Germline CDR1 and CDR2: SNHLY and FYNNEI. The CDR3 runs to 14 residues. The CDR3 sequence: CASSGRGTRGTQYF. The CDR3 DNA reads TGTGCCAGCAGTGGGCGGGGGACGAGGGGGACCCAGTACTTC.

The V call is TRBV7-9, the J call TRBJ2-2, with unresolved D. V shed 0 bases and J shed 0 bases, with 8 bases lying between them. Germline-derived CDR1 and CDR2 are SEHNR and FQNEAQ (reference sequence). The length of the CDR3 is 16 residues. Here the CDR3 reads CASSLAAVTNTGELFF. The DNA for the CDR3 is TGTGCCAGCAGCTTAGCGGCAGTGACGAACACCGGGGAGCTGTTTTTT.

J is TRBJ2-7 and V is TRBV3-1 (or the pseudogene TRBV3-2); no reliable D call. The CDR3 runs to 11 residues. Germline CDR1 LGHDT, CDR2 YNNKEL (reference sequence). Trimming left V 5 bases short and J 1 base short, with 3 bases between. CDR3 loop: CASSASYEQYF. CDR3 sequence (DNA): TGTGCCAGCAGCGCGTCCTACGAGCAGTACTTC.

The rearrangement links TRBV28 to TRBJ1-1, with no clear D. Looked up from germline, CDR1 is MDHEN and CDR2 is SYDVKM. V was pared by 3 bases and J by 5 bases, with 10 bases between. CDR3 size: 13 residues. The CDR3 spells CASSFIRGTEAFF. CDR3 in DNA: TGTGCCAGCAGTTTTATCCGGGGAACTGAAGCTTTCTTT.

This clone was counted a single time. This chain links TRBV11-3 with TRBJ2-3, with 10 bases that match TRBD2. This CDR3 has 14 residues. Germline V lookup: CDR1 SGHNT, CDR2 YENEEA. V gave up 5 bases and J gave up 11 bases; unmatched junction bases: 10. Here the CDR3 reads CASSPGTSATEQYF. The CDR3 DNA is TGTGCCAGCAGCCCCGGGACTAGCGCCACGGAGCAGTATTTT.

This sequence joins TRBV3-1 (or the pseudogene TRBV3-2) and TRBJ1-4, with unresolved D. V gave up 0 bases and J gave up 0 bases, with 5 bases separating them. Germline V CDR1 and CDR2: LGHDT, YNNKEL (reference sequence). This CDR3 has 15 amino acids. CDR3 sequence (DNA): TGTGCCAGCAGCCAAGATGAGGCAACTAATGAAAAACTGTTTTTT. Protein product: CASSQDEATNEKLFF.

V gene TRBV7-3 combines with J gene TRBJ2-2, with 7 bases lining up with TRBD1. Germline assignment: CDR1 SGHTA and CDR2 FQGTGA. Losses at the gene ends were 1 base for V and 9 bases for J; bases not matched to a gene: 2. CDR3 length equals 13 residues. The CDR3 nucleotides are TGTGCCAGCAGCTTAAACAGGGGAAGGGAGCTGTTTTTT. It is translated as CASSLNRGRELFF. Full variable domain (outside the CDR3, taken from reference TRBV7-3 and TRBJ2-2): GAGVSQTPSNKVTEKGKYVELRCDPISGHTALYWYRQSLGQGPEFLIYFQGTGAADDSGLPNDRFFAVRPEGSVSTLKIQRTERGDSAVYLCASSLNRGRELFFGEGSRLTVL.

The chain is built from TRBV19 and TRBJ2-2; D is unclear. Germline values: CDR1 LNHDA, CDR2 SQIVND (reference sequence). This CDR3 has 14 residues. Trimming pared 7 bases from V and 1 base from J, leaving 10 bases between. This CDR3 is CASKPQMNTGELFF. DNA of the CDR3: TGTGCCAGTAAGCCACAGATGAACACCGGGGAGCTGTTTTTT.